These 26 T cell receptor beta chains share one sample of origin, sequenced in a study of T-cell memory formation after mild COVID-19. TCRdb redid the calling of the 5' RACE reads with MiXCR, one entry per CDR3 protein. The table has roughly 300,000 distinct CDR3 sequences, approximately 8.4% seen once. Material: PBMCs or a T cell subset sorted from them (not recorded which). Receptors originate from a man younger than 30 who had mild COVID-19 (a few samples of this study predate the infection). Cell type and time point are not known.

This clonotype was seen a few times. The chain links TRBV3-1 to TRBJ2-5; a weak D match, TRBD1 (6 bases). Trimming shortened V by 7 bases and J by 1 base, and 10 bases separated the two germline ends. Germline assignment: CDR1 LGHDT and CDR2 YNNKEL (reference sequence). The length of the CDR3 is 13 residues. The CDR3 DNA sequence: TGTGCCAGCAAGCCAGGGGCCCAAGAGACCCAGTACTTC. It translates to CASKPGAQETQYF.

This clonotype was picked up many times. This chain joins TRBV15 and TRBJ2-1, with D perhaps matching TRBD1 or TRBD2 (5 bases each). Trimming left V 0 bases short and J 4 bases short, with 16 bases between. The CDR3 totals 17 residues. From germline, CDR1 is LNHNV and CDR2 YYDKDF (reference sequence). The DNA of the CDR3 is TGTGCCACCAGCAGAGACGCAGGGACCCAACCGTACAATGAGCAGTTCTTC. It is translated as CATSRDAGTQPYNEQFF.

The rearrangement joins TRBV2 to TRBJ2-5, with D possibly matching TRBD1 (5 bases). Per germline, CDR1 SNHLY and CDR2 FYNNEI. CDR3 length equals 13 residues. The germline V and J ends were trimmed by 6 bases and 4 bases, with 12 bases remaining between them. CDR3: CASSVGRGETQYF. CDR3 nucleotides: TGTGCCAGCAGCGTGGGGCGAGGAGAGACCCAGTACTTC.

There are many counts of this clonotype. The chain combines TRBV5-4 with TRBJ1-1, with D hard to call. V dropped 0 bases and J dropped 1 base, with 1 base sitting between them. The CDR3 is 12 amino acids. Germline CDR1 is SGHNT and CDR2 is YYREEE (reference sequence). CDR3: CASSLANTEAFF. The CDR3 DNA is TGTGCCAGCAGCTTGGCGAACACTGAAGCTTTCTTT.

The genes are TRBV5-1 and TRBJ2-2; D remains ambiguous. V was clipped by 0 bases and J by 8 bases, with 11 bases between them. Germline CDR1 and CDR2: SGHRS and YFSETQ. The CDR3 consists of 14 residues. CDR3 protein: CASSLVAAYGELFF. In nucleotides, the CDR3 is TGCGCCAGCAGCTTGGTGGCGGCGTATGGGGAGCTGTTTTTT. Together with reference TRBV5-1 and TRBJ2-2, the CDR3 gives the full variable domain: KAGVTQTPRYLIKTRGQQVTLSCSPISGHRSVSWYQQTPGQGLQFLFEYFSETQRNKGNFPGRFSGRQFSNSRSEMNVSTLELGDSALYLCASSLVAAYGELFFGEGSRLTVL.

This clonotype was picked up a small number of times. J is TRBJ2-2 and V is TRBV2; a possible D gene is TRBD2 (5 bases). CDR1 and CDR2 (germline): SNHLY, FYNNEI. The V and J ends lost 3 bases and 4 bases respectively, with 6 bases between them. The CDR3 covers 13 residues. The CDR3 DNA follows: TGTGCCAGCAGTGACGAGGGCACCGGGGAGCTGTTTTTT. It translates to CASSDEGTGELFF.

The J gene is TRBJ1-2, the V gene TRBV7-9; the D gene is possibly TRBD1 (5 bases). Trimming stripped 4 bases from V and 6 bases from J, with 9 bases between. This CDR3 is 12 amino acids long. Germline V gene data show CDR1 as SEHNR and CDR2 as FQNEAQ (reference sequence). CDR3 in amino acids: CASSSPGHGYTF. The CDR3 DNA sequence: TGTGCCAGCAGCTCCCCGGGACATGGCTACACCTTC.

This clonotype was found a few times. The chain links TRBV5-1 to TRBJ2-5; D is undetermined. Trimming pared 3 bases from V and 2 bases from J, leaving 11 bases between. The CDR3 extends over 14 amino acids. Per germline, CDR1 SGHRS and CDR2 YFSETQ. The DNA of the CDR3 is TGCGCCAGCAGCTACGGACGCACGCAAGAGACCCAGTACTTC. Protein product: CASSYGRTQETQYF.

This clonotype turned up a few times. This chain uses TRBV24-1 with TRBJ2-1; 7 nucleotides line up with TRBD1. V lost 3 bases to trimming and J lost 9 bases; unmatched junction nucleotides: 13. There are 16 residues in the CDR3. Germline V gene lookup returns CDR1 KGHDR and CDR2 SFDVKD. This CDR3 reads CATSDGQGQGVAEQFF. The CDR3 DNA sequence: TGTGCCACCAGTGATGGGCAGGGTCAGGGGGTTGCTGAGCAGTTCTTC.

This clonotype was seen repeatedly, ten times or more. This rearrangement joins TRBV10-3 to TRBJ2-1, with 8 bases lining up with TRBD2. V was pared by 10 bases and J by 0 bases, with 2 bases of the junction left unmatched. This CDR3 is built from 13 residues. Germline V gene data show CDR1 as ENHRY and CDR2 as SYGVKD. The CDR3 protein is CATSGSSYNEQFF. Here the CDR3 DNA reads TGTGCCACCAGCGGGAGCTCCTACAATGAGCAGTTCTTC.

This clonotype appeared a few times. This chain connects TRBV24-1 to TRBJ2-3, with D perhaps being TRBD1 or TRBD2 (5 bases each). This CDR3 is 15 amino acids long. V dropped 3 bases and J dropped 6 bases, with 15 bases sitting between them. The germline V gene has CDR1 KGHDR and CDR2 SFDVKD. The CDR3 region is CATSDTGPYRDTQYF. The CDR3 region has the DNA TGTGCCACCAGTGATACGGGACCTTACCGCGATACGCAGTATTTT.

This clonotype has more than one count but fewer than ten. This chain connects TRBV9 to TRBJ2-7; TRBD1 agrees at 10 bases. The germline V gene encodes CDR1 SGDLS and CDR2 YYNGEE. This CDR3 region has 15 residues. The V segment lost 3 bases and the J segment 5 bases; nucleotides outside the gene matches: 8. The CDR3 DNA is TGTGCCAGCAGCGCGGGGGGACAGGGGTTCGACGAGCAGTACTTC. Amino acid sequence: CASSAGGQGFDEQYF.

This clonotype was recorded a few times. The chain is built from TRBV7-2 and TRBJ2-2; TRBD2 is a possible D gene (6 bases). CDR3 size: 17 residues. The V end lost 0 bases, the J end lost 6 bases, and 17 bases lay between the germline ends. Germline V gene lookup returns CDR1 SGHTA and CDR2 FQGNSA. Here the CDR3 DNA reads TGTGCCAGCAGCTTAGCCCCCCTGGCCCCGGGGGCCGGGGAGCTGTTTTTT. The encoded protein is CASSLAPLAPGAGELFF.

This clonotype was counted only a few times. The chain joins TRBV18 to TRBJ1-1; tentatively, D is TRBD1 (6 bases). Germline CDR1 and CDR2: KGHSH and LQKENI. This CDR3 has 12 amino acids. V was clipped by 2 bases and J by 11 bases, with 12 bases between them. DNA for the CDR3: TGTGCCAGCTCACCAGGGGGCCCGTGGGCTTTCTTT. Protein sequence: CASSPGGPWAFF. Combining the CDR3 with reference TRBV18 and TRBJ1-1 gives the whole variable domain NAGVMQNPRHLVRRRGQEARLRCSPMKGHSHVYWYRQLPEEGLKFMVYLQKENIIDESGMPKERFSAEFPKEGPSILRIQQVVRGDSAAYFCASSPGGPWAFFGQGTRLTVV.

This clonotype was recorded many times. This rearrangement joins TRBV5-4 to TRBJ1-6; TRBD1 is a possible D gene (5 bases). This CDR3 has 16 amino acids. V was pared by 2 bases and J by 5 bases, with 14 bases between. From germline, CDR1 is SGHNT and CDR2 YYREEE (reference sequence). CDR3: CASSLFGARNNSPLHF. The DNA for the CDR3 is TGTGCCAGCAGCTTATTTGGGGCCCGGAATAATTCACCCCTCCACTTT.

The rearrangement uses TRBV12-3 or TRBV12-4 and TRBJ1-4; D is uncertain. The V end lost 1 base, the J end lost 7 bases, and 13 bases lay between the germline ends. This CDR3 is 15 amino acids long. In DNA, the CDR3 is TGTGCCAGCAGTTTAGGTAGAGGGTATGGTGAAAAACTGTTTTTT. It encodes CASSLGRGYGEKLFF.

This clonotype was seen many times. This chain joins TRBV5-6 and TRBJ2-7; TRBD2 matches 8 bases. The CDR3 runs to 13 residues. Per germline, CDR1 SGHDT and CDR2 YYEEEE. DNA for the CDR3: TGTGCCAGCAGCTTGAAAGGACTAGCAAAACTCGGAGTC. Protein: CASSLKGLAKLGV.

The chain joins TRBV7-8 to TRBJ2-5; D call uncertain. The ends were cut back, 1 base at V and 9 bases at J, with 9 bases in the middle. The CDR3 contains 12 residues. CDR1 is SGHVS, CDR2 FQNEAQ, per germline. The CDR3 DNA reads TGTGCCAGCAGCTTAGGGGCCGGACCCCAGTACTTC. Translating gives CASSLGAGPQYF.

This clonotype was picked up many times. The J gene is TRBJ2-1, the V gene TRBV5-5; D gene unclear. There are 14 residues in the CDR3. In germline, CDR1 is SGHKS, CDR2 YYEKEE (reference sequence). The germline V and J ends were trimmed by 4 bases and 4 bases, with 12 bases remaining between them. The CDR3 is CASSPGLEYNEQFF. The CDR3 DNA follows: TGTGCCAGCAGCCCTGGCTTGGAGTACAATGAGCAGTTCTTC.

This clonotype has a count of ten or more. The rearrangement uses TRBV24-1 and TRBJ2-5; 9 bases are a match to TRBD2. CDR3 size: 14 residues. The V segment lost 5 bases and the J segment 4 bases; nucleotides outside the gene matches: 4. Germline V gene sequence: CDR1 KGHDR, CDR2 SFDVKD. Here the CDR3 DNA reads TGTGCCACCAGTGCGGCTAGCGGGGCAGAGACCCAGTACTTC. Translation: CATSAASGAETQYF.

This clonotype was counted many times. The chain uses TRBV6-2 or TRBV6-3 and TRBJ2-2, with D uncertain. V was clipped by 7 bases and J by 2 bases, with 11 bases between them. Germline V lookup: CDR1 MNHEY, CDR2 SVGEGT. This CDR3 is built from 14 residues. CDR3: CASIQALNTGELFF. The CDR3 DNA follows: TGTGCCAGCATCCAGGCACTCAACACCGGGGAGCTGTTTTTT.

Worth noting for this clonotype: The junction departs from germline at one end; a sequencing error may be responsible. The CDR3 DNA reads TGTGCCAGCAGCTTAGCGCTCGGCTCGGGGTCACACCTCCACTTT. Its protein is CASSLALGSGSHLHF. The V and J genes are TRBV7-2 and TRBJ1-6; D is ambiguous. The CDR3 spans 15 residues. CDR1 SGHTA and CDR2 FQGNSA come from the germline V gene.

The chain has TRBV6-2 or TRBV6-3 and TRBJ1-2; D remains unclear. The germline V gene encodes CDR1 MNHEY and CDR2 SVGEGT. The CDR3 is 12 residues long. V lost 2 bases and J lost 5, with 6 bases in between. CDR3 bases: TGTGCCAGCAGTTACGCCGGGTATGGCTACACCTTC. As protein: CASSYAGYGYTF.

V gene TRBV5-1 combines with J gene TRBJ2-3; 8 positions agree with TRBD2. Trimming removed 0 bases from V and 5 bases from J; junction bases left unmatched: 5. The CDR3 is made up of 15 amino acids. CDR1 is SGHRS, CDR2 YFSETQ, per germline. The CDR3 nucleotides read TGCGCCAGCAGCTTGGGTCGGGGGGGCCGAGATACGCAGTATTTT. Translating gives CASSLGRGGRDTQYF.

This clonotype was seen more than once but under ten times. J is TRBJ2-1 and V is TRBV4-1; D is possibly TRBD1 or TRBD2 (5 bases each). V was cut by 3 bases and J by 9 bases, with 12 bases left in between. This CDR3 has 13 amino acids. Germline values: CDR1 MGHRA, CDR2 YSYEKL. CDR3 loop: CASSQGWGFEQFF. The CDR3 DNA follows: TGCGCCAGCAGCCAGGGGTGGGGGTTTGAGCAGTTCTTC.

This clonotype was picked up a small number of times. The genes are TRBV28 and TRBJ1-2; D not certain. CDR1 is MDHEN and CDR2 is SYDVKM in the germline V gene. This CDR3 spans 15 amino acids. The V gene lost 2 bases and the J gene lost 0 bases, with 10 bases spanning the gap. CDR3 nucleotide sequence: TGTGCCAGCAGTTTAACCGGACTATCTAACTATGGCTACACCTTC. It encodes CASSLTGLSNYGYTF.